The sequence of this TCR beta chain was determined in a study of breast tumors, draining lymph nodes, adjacent tissues. Study findings and constraints: Most tumor T cells seemingly derive from lymph node, then expand in tumor. Luminal-like breast cancer showed significantly higher tumor–nontumor repertoire similarity than basal-like. Data only fit, rather than demonstrated, lymph node origin of most tumor T cells. Tumors had less TCR diversity than lymph nodes, more than nontumor tissue.

This clonotype was seen repeatedly, ten times or more. Its cognate antigen is unknown. From the multiplex PCR reads, TCRdb called clonotypes with MiXCR, one entry per CDR3 protein. The table includes roughly 80,000 distinct CDR3 sequences, roughly 19% detected once. Axillary draining lymph nodes of breast cancer patients supplied the node samples. This CDR3 has 15 amino acids. Germline values: CDR1 SGHAT, CDR2 FQNNGV. V shed 4 bases, J shed 2 bases, and the junction held 8 bases outside the gene matches. This TCR was recovered from a female donor with breast cancer. Some clones in this sample may be carry-over from other donors' samples. The source material was axillary lymph node tissue. V gene TRBV11-2 combines with J gene TRBJ2-7; 7 bases are a match to TRBD1. CDR3 loop: CASSSYRGPTYEQYF. CDR3 nucleotides: TGTGCCAGCAGCTCATACAGGGGACCCACCTACGAGCAGTACTTC.